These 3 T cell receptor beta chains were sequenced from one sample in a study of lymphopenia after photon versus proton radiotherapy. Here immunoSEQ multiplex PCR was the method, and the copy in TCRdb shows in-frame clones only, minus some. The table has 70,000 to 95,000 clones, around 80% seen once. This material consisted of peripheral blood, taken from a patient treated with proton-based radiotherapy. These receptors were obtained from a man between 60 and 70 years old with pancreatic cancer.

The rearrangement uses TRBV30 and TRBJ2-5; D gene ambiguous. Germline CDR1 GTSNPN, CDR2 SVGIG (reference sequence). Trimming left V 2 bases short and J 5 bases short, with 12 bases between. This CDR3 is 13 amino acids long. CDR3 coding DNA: TGTGCCTGGAGTTTGAGCGTTTTGGAGACCCAGTACTTC. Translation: CAWSLSVLETQYF.

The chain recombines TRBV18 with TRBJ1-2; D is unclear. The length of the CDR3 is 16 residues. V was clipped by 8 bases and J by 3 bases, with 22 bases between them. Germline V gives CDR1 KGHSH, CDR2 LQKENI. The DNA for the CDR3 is TGTGCCAGCCCCCCGTCGCAGAGAGCGTCCCACTATGGCTACACCTTC. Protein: CASPPSQRASHYGYTF. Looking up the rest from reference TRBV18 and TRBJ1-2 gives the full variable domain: NAGVMQNPRHLVRRRGQEARLRCSPMKGHSHVYWYRQLPEEGLKFMVYLQKENIIDESGMPKERFSAEFPKEGPSILRIQQVVRGDSAAYFCASPPSQRASHYGYTFGSGTRLTVV.

The CDR3 DNA reads as TGTGCCAGCAGCTTAAAGGGACAGGTCGGAACCGGGGAGCTGTTTTTT. This gives the protein CASSLKGQVGTGELFF. The rearrangement joins TRBV7-9 to TRBJ2-2; 8 bases fit TRBD1. This CDR3 contains 16 residues. With 2 bases clipped from V and 5 bases from J, the junction kept 7 bases outside the gene matches. Germline CDR1 reads SEHNR; CDR2 reads FQNEAQ (reference sequence).